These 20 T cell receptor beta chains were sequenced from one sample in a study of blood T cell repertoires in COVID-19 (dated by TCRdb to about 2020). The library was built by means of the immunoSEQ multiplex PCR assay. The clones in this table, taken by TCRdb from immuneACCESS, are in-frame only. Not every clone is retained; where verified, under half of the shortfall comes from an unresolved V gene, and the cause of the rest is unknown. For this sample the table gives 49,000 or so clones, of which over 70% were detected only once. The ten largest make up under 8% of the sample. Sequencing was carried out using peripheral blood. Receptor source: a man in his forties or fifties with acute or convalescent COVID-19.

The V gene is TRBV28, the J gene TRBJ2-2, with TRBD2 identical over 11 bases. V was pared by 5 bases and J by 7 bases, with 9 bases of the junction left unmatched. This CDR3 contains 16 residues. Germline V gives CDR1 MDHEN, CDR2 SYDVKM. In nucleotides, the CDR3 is TGTGCCAGCAGTACACTAGCGGGAGATTCGATCGGGGAGCTGTTTTTT. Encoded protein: CASSTLAGDSIGELFF.

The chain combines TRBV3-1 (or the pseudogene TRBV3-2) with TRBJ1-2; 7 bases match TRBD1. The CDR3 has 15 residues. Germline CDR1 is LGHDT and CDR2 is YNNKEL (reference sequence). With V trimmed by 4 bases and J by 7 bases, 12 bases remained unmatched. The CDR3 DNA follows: TGTGCCAGCAGCCCCGTCGACAGGGTAAGCGGTGGCTACACCTTC. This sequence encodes CASSPVDRVSGGYTF.

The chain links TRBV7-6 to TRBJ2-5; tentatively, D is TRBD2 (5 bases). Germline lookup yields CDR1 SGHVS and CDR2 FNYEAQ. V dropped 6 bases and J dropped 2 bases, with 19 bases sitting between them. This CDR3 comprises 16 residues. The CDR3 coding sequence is TGTGCCAGCAGTCGAAAGATCCAGCGGTCGCAAGAGACCCAGTACTTC. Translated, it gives CASSRKIQRSQETQYF.

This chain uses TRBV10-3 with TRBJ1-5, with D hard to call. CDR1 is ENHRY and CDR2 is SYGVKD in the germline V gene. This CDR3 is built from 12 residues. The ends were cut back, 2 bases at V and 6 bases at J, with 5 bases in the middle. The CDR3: CAISETAQPQHF. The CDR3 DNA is TGTGCCATCAGTGAGACTGCTCAGCCCCAGCATTTT.

The CDR3 DNA is TGTGCCAGCCCAGAGAGGACAGGGCTCAACACTGAAGCTTTCTTT. Its translation: CASPERTGLNTEAFF. This rearrangement joins TRBV5-8 to TRBJ1-1; TRBD1 matches 8 bases. V lost 7 bases to trimming and J lost 2 bases; unmatched junction nucleotides: 10. CDR1 SGHTS and CDR2 YDEGEE come from the germline V gene. The CDR3 runs to 15 residues.

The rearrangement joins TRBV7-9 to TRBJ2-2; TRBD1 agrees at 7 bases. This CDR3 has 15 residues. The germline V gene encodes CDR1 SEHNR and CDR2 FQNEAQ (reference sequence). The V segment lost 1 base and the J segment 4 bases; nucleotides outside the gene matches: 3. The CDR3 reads CASSLVRGSTGELFF. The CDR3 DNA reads TGTGCCAGCAGCTTAGTCAGGGGGAGCACCGGGGAGCTGTTTTTT.

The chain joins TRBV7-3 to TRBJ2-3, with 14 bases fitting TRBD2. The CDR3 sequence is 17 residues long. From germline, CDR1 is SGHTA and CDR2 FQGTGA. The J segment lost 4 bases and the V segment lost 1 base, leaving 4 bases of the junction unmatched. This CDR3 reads CASSLKGTSGSSDTQYF. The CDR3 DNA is TGTGCCAGCAGCTTAAAAGGGACTAGCGGGAGCTCAGATACGCAGTATTTT.

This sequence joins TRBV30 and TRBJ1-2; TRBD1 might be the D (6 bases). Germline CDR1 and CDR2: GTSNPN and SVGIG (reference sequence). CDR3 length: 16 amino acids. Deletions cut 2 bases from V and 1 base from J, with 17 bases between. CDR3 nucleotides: TGTGCCTGGAGTCCCCCCGCTGGACAGTTTAACTATGGCTACACCTTC. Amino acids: CAWSPPAGQFNYGYTF.

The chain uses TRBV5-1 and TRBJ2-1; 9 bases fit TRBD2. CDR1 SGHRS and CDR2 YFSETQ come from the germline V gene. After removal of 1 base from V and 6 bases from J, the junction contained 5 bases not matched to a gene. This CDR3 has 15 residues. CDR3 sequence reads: CASSLLAGGANEQFF. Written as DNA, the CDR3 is TGCGCCAGCAGCTTGCTGGCGGGGGGGGCCAATGAGCAGTTCTTC.

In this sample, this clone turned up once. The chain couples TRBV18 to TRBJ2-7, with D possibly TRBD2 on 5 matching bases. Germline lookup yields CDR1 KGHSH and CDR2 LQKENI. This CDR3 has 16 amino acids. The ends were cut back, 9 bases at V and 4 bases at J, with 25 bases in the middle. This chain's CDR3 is CASSDFSRGRRYEQYF. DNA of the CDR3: TGTGCCAGTTCAGACTTCAGTCGGGGAAGAAGGTACGAGCAGTACTTC.

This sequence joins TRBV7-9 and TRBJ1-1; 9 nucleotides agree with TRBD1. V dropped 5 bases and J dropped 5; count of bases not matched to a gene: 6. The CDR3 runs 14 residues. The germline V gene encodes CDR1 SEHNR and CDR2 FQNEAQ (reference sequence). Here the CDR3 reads CASSRGQGWTEAFF. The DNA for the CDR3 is TGTGCCAGCAGCCGTGGACAGGGGTGGACTGAAGCTTTCTTT. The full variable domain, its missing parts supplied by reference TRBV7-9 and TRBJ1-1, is DTGVSQNPRHKITKRGQNVTFRCDPISEHNRLYWYRQTLGQGPEFLTYFQNEAQLEKSRLLSDRFSAERPKGSFSTLEIQRTEQGDSAMYLCASSRGQGWTEAFFGQGTRLTVV.

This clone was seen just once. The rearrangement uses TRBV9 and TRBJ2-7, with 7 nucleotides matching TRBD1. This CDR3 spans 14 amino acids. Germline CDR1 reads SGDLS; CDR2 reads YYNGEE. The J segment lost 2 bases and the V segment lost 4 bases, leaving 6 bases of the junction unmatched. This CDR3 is CASSPPGTAYEQYF. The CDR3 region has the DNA TGTGCCAGCAGCCCTCCCGGGACAGCCTACGAGCAGTACTTC.

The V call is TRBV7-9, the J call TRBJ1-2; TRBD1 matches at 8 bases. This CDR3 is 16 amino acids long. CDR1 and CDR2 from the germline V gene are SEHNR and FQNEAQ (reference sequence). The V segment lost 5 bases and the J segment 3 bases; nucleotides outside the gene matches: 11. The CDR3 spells CASSPGQGMTHYGYTF. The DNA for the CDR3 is TGTGCCAGCAGCCCAGGACAGGGAATGACCCACTATGGCTACACCTTC.

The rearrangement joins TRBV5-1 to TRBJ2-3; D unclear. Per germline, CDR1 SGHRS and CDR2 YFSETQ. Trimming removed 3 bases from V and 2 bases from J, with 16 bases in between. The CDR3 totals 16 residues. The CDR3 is CASSWQGAFVTDTQYF. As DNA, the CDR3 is TGCGCCAGCAGCTGGCAAGGAGCCTTTGTCACAGATACGCAGTATTTT.

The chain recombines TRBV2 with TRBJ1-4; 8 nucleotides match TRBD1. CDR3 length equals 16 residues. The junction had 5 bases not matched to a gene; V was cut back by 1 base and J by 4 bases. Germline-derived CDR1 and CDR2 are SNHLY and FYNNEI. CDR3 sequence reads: CASSEVSTGVNEKLFF. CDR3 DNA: TGTGCCAGCAGTGAAGTATCGACAGGGGTTAATGAAAAACTGTTTTTT.

In nucleotides, the CDR3 is TGTGCCAGTAGTATGCGCGGACTGAATAATGAAAAACTGTTTTTT. It codes for CASSMRGLNNEKLFF. The chain has TRBV19 and TRBJ1-4; no firm D call. CDR1 and CDR2 (germline): LNHDA, SQIVND (reference sequence). The germline V and J ends were trimmed by 3 bases and 4 bases, with 12 bases remaining between them. This CDR3 comprises 15 residues.

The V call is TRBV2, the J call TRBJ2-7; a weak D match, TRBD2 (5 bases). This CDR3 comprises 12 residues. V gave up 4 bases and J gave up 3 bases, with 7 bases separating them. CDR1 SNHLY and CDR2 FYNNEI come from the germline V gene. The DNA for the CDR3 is TGTGCCAGCAGTGTTCGGGGCTACGAGCAGTACTTC. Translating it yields CASSVRGYEQYF.

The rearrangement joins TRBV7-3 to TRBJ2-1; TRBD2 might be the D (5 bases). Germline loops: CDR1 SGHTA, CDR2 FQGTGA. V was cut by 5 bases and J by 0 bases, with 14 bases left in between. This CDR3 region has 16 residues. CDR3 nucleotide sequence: TGTGCCAGCAGCCCGAGCGGCGCGAGCTCCTACAATGAGCAGTTCTTC. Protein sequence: CASSPSGASSYNEQFF. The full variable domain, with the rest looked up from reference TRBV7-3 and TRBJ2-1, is GAGVSQTPSNKVTEKGKYVELRCDPISGHTALYWYRQSLGQGPEFLIYFQGTGAADDSGLPNDRFFAVRPEGSVSTLKIQRTERGDSAVYLCASSPSGASSYNEQFFGPGTRLTVL.

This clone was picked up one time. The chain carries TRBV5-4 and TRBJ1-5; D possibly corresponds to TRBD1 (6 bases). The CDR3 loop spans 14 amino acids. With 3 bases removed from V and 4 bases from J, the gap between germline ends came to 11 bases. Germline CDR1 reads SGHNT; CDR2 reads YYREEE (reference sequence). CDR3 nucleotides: TGTGCCAGCAGCTGGAATGGACAGAATCAGCCCCAGCATTTT. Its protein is CASSWNGQNQPQHF.

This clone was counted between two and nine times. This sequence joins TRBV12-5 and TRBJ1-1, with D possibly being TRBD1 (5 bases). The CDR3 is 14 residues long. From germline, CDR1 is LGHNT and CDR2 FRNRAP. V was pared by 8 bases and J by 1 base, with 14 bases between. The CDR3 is CASSPSGWNTEAFF. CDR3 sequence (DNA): TGTGCTAGTAGCCCCTCAGGGTGGAACACTGAAGCTTTCTTT.